Sequencing of this T cell receptor beta chain was carried out in a study of T cell responses to AZD1222 COVID-19 vaccine. Worth noting for this clone: What it recognizes is unknown.

Study results and caveats: Repertoire sampling happened only post peak T cell response. Nearly half of spike-specific TCRs reportedly target variant regions that are unmutated in the B.1.351 and B.1.1.7 variants. The donor group comprised mostly white British people and more females; the analysis possibly underestimated clonal diversity.

Assay used: immunoSEQ multiplex PCR; TCRdb lists only in-frame clones, some missing. The sample has approximately 100,000 clones; roughly nine tenths are singletons. The source material was peripheral blood, sampled on day 0 of AZD1222 vaccination. The receptor's source is an adult in good health.

CDR3 in amino acids: CASKRDSNQPQHF. CDR3 sequence (DNA): TGTGCCAGCAAACGGGATAGCAATCAGCCCCAGCATTTT. The genes are TRBV28 and TRBJ1-5; D gene unclear. V was clipped by 7 bases and J by 0 bases, with 7 bases between them. The CDR3 runs 13 residues. Looked up from germline, CDR1 is MDHEN and CDR2 is SYDVKM.